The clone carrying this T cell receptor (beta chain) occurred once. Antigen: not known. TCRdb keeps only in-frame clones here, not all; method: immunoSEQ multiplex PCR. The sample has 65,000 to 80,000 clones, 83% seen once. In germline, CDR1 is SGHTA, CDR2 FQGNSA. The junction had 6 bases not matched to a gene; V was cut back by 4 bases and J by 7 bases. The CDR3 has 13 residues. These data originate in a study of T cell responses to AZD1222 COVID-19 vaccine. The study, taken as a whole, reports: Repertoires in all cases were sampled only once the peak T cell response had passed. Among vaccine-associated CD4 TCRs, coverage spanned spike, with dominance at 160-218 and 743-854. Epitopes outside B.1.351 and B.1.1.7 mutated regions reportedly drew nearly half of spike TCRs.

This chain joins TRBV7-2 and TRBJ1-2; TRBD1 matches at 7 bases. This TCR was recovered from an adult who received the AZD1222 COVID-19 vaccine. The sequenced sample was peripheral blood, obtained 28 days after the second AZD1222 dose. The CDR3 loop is CASSSGQFGGYTF. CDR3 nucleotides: TGTGCCAGCAGCTCGGGACAGTTTGGTGGCTACACCTTC.